Here is one T cell receptor beta chain with its context. These data come from a study of cytomegalovirus exposure and HLA in healthy donors. The study ran its PCR with 60 Vbeta and 13 Jbeta primers. TCRdb's table, derived via immunoSEQ multiplex PCR, lists solely in-frame clones and lacks some. In the table there are about 100,000 clones, 76% of which are singletons. This CDR3 has 14 amino acids. V lost 0 bases to trimming and J lost 4 bases, with 10 bases between them. CDR1 is SGHRS, CDR2 YFSETQ, per germline. The receptor's source is a woman aged 45-65 years in good health and CMV-seropositive. The sequenced sample consisted of PBMCs. The chain carries TRBV5-1 and TRBJ1-1, with D hard to call. CDR3 in DNA: TGCGCCAGCAGCTTGGAGAGGCCGGGCACTGAAGCTTTCTTT. Protein: CASSLERPGTEAFF.